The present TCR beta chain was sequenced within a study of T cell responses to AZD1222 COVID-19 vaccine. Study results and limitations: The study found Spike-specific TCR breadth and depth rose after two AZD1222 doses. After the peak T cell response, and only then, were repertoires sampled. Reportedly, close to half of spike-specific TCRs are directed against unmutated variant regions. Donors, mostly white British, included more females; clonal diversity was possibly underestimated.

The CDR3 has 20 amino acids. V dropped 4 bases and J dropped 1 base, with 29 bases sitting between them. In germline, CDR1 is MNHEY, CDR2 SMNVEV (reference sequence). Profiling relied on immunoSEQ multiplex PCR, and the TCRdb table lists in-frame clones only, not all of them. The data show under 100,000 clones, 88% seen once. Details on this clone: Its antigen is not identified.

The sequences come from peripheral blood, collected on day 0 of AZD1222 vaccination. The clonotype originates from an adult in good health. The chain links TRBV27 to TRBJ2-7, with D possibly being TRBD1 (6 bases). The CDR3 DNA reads TGTGCCAGCAGTTCAAACGAAGCCCGGGACACCACCTTACCTTCCTACGAGCAGTACTTC. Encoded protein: CASSSNEARDTTLPSYEQYF.